The 26 T cell receptor beta chains below all came from one sample that was sequenced in a study of neurological immune-mediated disorders. TCRdb redid the calling of the 5' RACE reads with MiXCR, one entry per CDR3 protein. The sample holds around 70,000 distinct CDR3 sequences; 2.5% to 4% are singletons and the top ten take roughly 5%. The sequencing input was PBMCs. The origin of the receptors is a woman aged 50 to 60 with multiple sclerosis.

J is TRBJ2-5 and V is TRBV7-9; D gene unclear. From germline, CDR1 is SEHNR and CDR2 FQNEAQ (reference sequence). The CDR3 consists of 12 residues. Trimming took off 2 bases at V and 3 bases at J, with 4 bases between the two ends. The CDR3 reads CASSLYKETQYF. The CDR3 DNA is TGTGCCAGCAGCTTATACAAAGAGACCCAGTACTTC.

This clonotype was seen ten or more times. The chain employs TRBV6-5 and TRBJ1-1, with D maybe TRBD1 (5 bases). The CDR3 is made up of 14 amino acids. Trimming shortened V by 0 bases and J by 7 bases, and 12 bases separated the two germline ends. CDR1 and CDR2 (germline): MNHEY, SVGAGI. CDR3 sequence reads: CASSYSRGGGEAFF. CDR3 DNA: TGTGCCAGCAGTTACTCTCGGGGGGGAGGTGAAGCTTTCTTT.

Ten or more counts support this clonotype. The chain uses TRBV12-3 or TRBV12-4 and TRBJ2-1, with 12 positions matching TRBD1. The CDR3 is 17 amino acids. Trimming took 2 bases from V and 4 from J; bases not matched to a gene: 6. The CDR3 loop reads CASSLKVGQGAYNEQFF. CDR3 in DNA: TGTGCCAGCAGTTTAAAAGTGGGACAGGGGGCTTACAATGAGCAGTTCTTC.

This clonotype was seen repeatedly, ten times or more. This chain links TRBV20-1 with TRBJ2-7; 7 bases line up with TRBD1. V lost 3 bases and J lost 4; bases outside the gene matches: 6. CDR1 is DFQATT, CDR2 SNEGSKA, per germline (reference sequence). CDR3 length equals 13 residues. CDR3 coding DNA: TGCAGTGCTAGGGGACAGATCCCTTACGAGCAGTACTTC. It codes for CSARGQIPYEQYF.

This clonotype was seen many times. This chain joins TRBV20-1 and TRBJ1-1; unclear D gene. The germline V gene encodes CDR1 DFQATT and CDR2 SNEGSKA (reference sequence). The CDR3 runs 13 residues. The CDR3 coding sequence is TGCACCCGAGGAGGGATGGAAGGTTCTGAAGCTTTCTTT. Protein sequence: CTRGGMEGSEAFF.

This clonotype was observed many times. The chain carries TRBV20-1 and TRBJ2-7; tentatively, D is TRBD2 (5 bases). Germline CDR1 DFQATT, CDR2 SNEGSKA (reference sequence). Trimming shortened V by 3 bases and J by 1 base, and 19 bases separated the two germline ends. The length of the CDR3 is 16 residues. The CDR3 sequence: CSASGVKGSPSYEQYV. The CDR3 coding sequence is TGCAGTGCTAGCGGGGTTAAAGGGTCTCCATCCTACGAGCAGTACGTC.

This clonotype occurred many times. CDR3 coding DNA: TGTGCCAGCAGCTTTGACGAGAAGTCTCGACAGTACGTC. Translation gives CASSFDEKSRQYV. The chain couples TRBV5-5 to TRBJ2-7; D remains unclear. The ends were cut back, 2 bases at V and 10 bases at J, with 16 bases in the middle. Germline assignment: CDR1 SGHKS and CDR2 YYEKEE (reference sequence). The CDR3 extends over 13 amino acids.

Concerning this clonotype: One end of the junction does not line up with germline, which may come from a read error. The chain combines TRBV5-1 with TRBJ1-5; tentatively, D is TRBD1 (5 bases). Germline CDR1 SGHRS, CDR2 YFSETQ. The CDR3 is made up of 14 amino acids. CDR3 DNA sequence: TGCGCCAGCAGCCTGGCTGGGGCAGGCCAGCCCCAGAATTTT. It codes for CASSLAGAGQPQNF.

At least ten counts were recorded for this clonotype. The chain has TRBV9 and TRBJ1-2; D might be TRBD1 (6 bases). Per germline, CDR1 SGDLS and CDR2 YYNGEE. The CDR3 runs to 17 residues. The germline V and J ends were trimmed by 2 bases and 2 bases, with 19 bases remaining between them. The CDR3 coding sequence is TGTGCCAGCAGCGTTGGGGGCCGGGGCGGTACAAACTATGGCTACACCTTC. Its translation: CASSVGGRGGTNYGYTF.

As for this clonotype: This may arise from a read error, as a much more abundant clone is one base away. The chain carries TRBV5-1 and TRBJ1-1; the D is unclear. Germline-derived CDR1 and CDR2 are SGHRS and YFSETQ. This CDR3 contains 12 residues. CDR3 region: CDSSLDGPGAFF. The CDR3 nucleotides are TGCGACAGCAGCTTGGACGGGCCGGGGGCTTTCTTT.

This clonotype has at least ten counts. This sequence joins TRBV6-7 and TRBJ2-7; D may match TRBD1 or TRBD2 (6 bases each). TRBV6-7 is an open reading frame whose function is uncertain. The CDR3 has 23 amino acids. Trimming took 2 bases from V and 4 from J, leaving 39 bases between them. CDR3 in amino acids: CASSYPPRREGPGAFGAGYEQYV. CDR3 sequence (DNA): TGTGCCAGCAGTTACCCCCCGAGGCGCGAGGGACCGGGGGCCTTCGGAGCAGGGTACGAGCAGTACGTC.

This clonotype appeared many times. The V and J genes are TRBV5-1 and TRBJ2-7, with TRBD2 matching over 14 bases. V was pared by 0 bases and J by 4 bases, with 12 bases of the junction left unmatched. Germline V gene data show CDR1 as SGHRS and CDR2 as YFSETQ. There are 19 residues in the CDR3. CDR3 bases: TGCGCCAGCAGCTTGGGGCGGGGACTAGCGGGAGACATCCTGTACGAGCAGTACTTC. It yields the protein CASSLGRGLAGDILYEQYF.

This clonotype was seen a handful of times. A much larger clone lies one base from this, so it may be a read error. The chain recombines TRBV5-1 with TRBJ1-6, with D tentatively TRBD1 (5 bases). The CDR3 contains 15 residues. CDR1 is SGHRS, CDR2 YFSETQ, per germline. The CDR3 DNA is TGCGCCAGCAGCTTGGCCCTGGTAGGGGATTCACCCCTCAACTTT. Its translation: CASSLALVGDSPLNF.

This clonotype was recorded at least ten times. The chain carries TRBV5-1 and TRBJ2-2; 7 bases match TRBD1. Germline V gene data show CDR1 as SGHRS and CDR2 as YFSETQ. The CDR3 has 14 residues. V lost 1 base to trimming and J lost 7 bases; unmatched junction nucleotides: 4. The DNA for the CDR3 is TGCGCCAGCAGCTTGACAGGGGACGGCGGGGAGCTGTTTTTT. Its protein product is CASSLTGDGGELFF.

This clonotype has ten or more counts. The chain employs TRBV11-1 and TRBJ2-3; 8 bases agree with TRBD2. This CDR3 region has 15 residues. Per germline, CDR1 SGHAT and CDR2 FQDESV (reference sequence). After removal of 7 bases from V and 8 bases from J, the junction contained 14 bases not matched to a gene. This CDR3 is CASIGGDLPPGTQYF. As DNA, the CDR3 is TGTGCCAGCATCGGGGGGGACTTACCCCCGGGTACGCAGTATTTT.

This clonotype was counted at least ten times. A read error may produce the germline difference seen at one junction end. V usage is TRBV4-1 and J usage is TRBJ1-6; 9 bases match TRBD1. This CDR3 comprises 15 residues. From germline, CDR1 is MGHRA and CDR2 YSYEKL. CDR3 residues: CASSQGDRVNSTLNF. In DNA, the CDR3 is TGCGCCAGCAGCCAAGGGGACAGGGTTAATTCAACCCTCAACTTT.

In its sample, this clonotype was seen many times. The V call is TRBV20-1, the J call TRBJ1-5; D call uncertain. Trimming took off 3 bases at V and 3 bases at J, with 9 bases between the two ends. Per the germline V gene, CDR1 is DFQATT and CDR2 is SNEGSKA (reference sequence). The CDR3 has 13 residues. CDR3 nucleotides: TGCAGTGCTAGTGGTGACACCAATCAGCCCCAGCATTTT. It encodes CSASGDTNQPQHF.

This clonotype was found many times. The chain couples TRBV2 to TRBJ2-2; no clear D gene. The CDR3 is made up of 14 amino acids. Between the trimmed V and J ends, which lost 3 bases and 6 bases, there was a span of 11 bases. Germline CDR1 and CDR2: SNHLY and FYNNEI. CDR3 region: CASSEVFLAGELFF. CDR3 in DNA: TGTGCCAGCAGTGAGGTATTCTTGGCCGGGGAGCTGTTTTTT.

This clonotype was counted many times. The chain is built from TRBV5-6 and TRBJ1-4, with D uncertain. The germline V and J ends were trimmed by 3 bases and 7 bases, with 10 bases remaining between them. The V gene's germline CDR1 is SGHDT and CDR2 YYEEEE. The CDR3 extends over 13 amino acids. Written as DNA, the CDR3 is TGTGCCAGCAGCTCACCCGCAGGTGAAAAACTGTTTTTT. It translates to CASSSPAGEKLFF. Filled out from reference TRBV5-6 and TRBJ1-4, the complete variable domain reads DAGVTQSPTHLIKTRGQQVTLRCSPKSGHDTVSWYQQALGQGPQFIFQYYEEEERQRGNFPDRFSGHQFPNYSSELNVNALLLGDSALYLCASSSPAGEKLFFGSGTQLSVL.

This clonotype was observed many times. The chain carries TRBV7-9 and TRBJ1-2; D might be TRBD1 (6 bases). The CDR3 spans 11 residues. With 1 base removed from V and 14 bases from J, the gap between germline ends came to 11 bases. Germline-derived CDR1 and CDR2 are SEHNR and FQNEAQ (reference sequence). This CDR3 reads CASSLVTGWTF. CDR3 in DNA: TGTGCCAGCAGCTTAGTCACAGGGTGGACCTTC. Variable domain in full (rest from reference TRBV7-9 and TRBJ1-2): DTGVSQNPRHKITKRGQNVTFRCDPISEHNRLYWYRQTLGQGPEFLTYFQNEAQLEKSRLLSDRFSAERPKGSFSTLEIQRTEQGDSAMYLCASSLVTGWTFGSGTRLTVV.

This clonotype was observed many times. This chain links TRBV9 with TRBJ2-1; no reliable D call. Germline-derived CDR1 and CDR2 are SGDLS and YYNGEE. V lost 1 base, J lost 2 bases, and 4 bases lay in between. This CDR3 contains 13 residues. The CDR3 is CASSVSPYNEQFF. The CDR3 region has the DNA TGTGCCAGCAGCGTAAGTCCCTACAATGAGCAGTTCTTC. The variable domain in full, completed from reference TRBV9 and TRBJ2-1, reads DSGVTQTPKHLITATGQRVTLRCSPRSGDLSVYWYQQSLDQGLQFLIQYYNGEERAKGNILERFSAQQFPDLHSELNLSSLELGDSALYFCASSVSPYNEQFFGPGTRLTVL.

Ten or more counts support this clonotype. This rearrangement joins TRBV6-5 to TRBJ2-1, with 8 bases that match TRBD2. J gave up 2 bases and V 6 bases, and 3 bases lay outside the gene matches. Germline V gene data show CDR1 as MNHEY and CDR2 as SVGAGI. The CDR3 sequence is 14 residues long. The CDR3 DNA reads TGTGCCAGCAGAGAACTAGCGGCCTACAATGAGCAGTTCTTC. Its protein is CASRELAAYNEQFF.

This clonotype has ten or more counts. The rearrangement links TRBV6-6 to TRBJ1-3; no reliable D call. CDR1 is MNHNY and CDR2 is SVGAGI in the germline V gene (reference sequence). The V end lost 2 bases, the J end lost 2 bases, and 10 bases lay between the germline ends. There are 15 residues in the CDR3. CDR3 sequence (DNA): TGTGCCAGCAGTTACGATCCGGGCCCTGGAAACACCATATATTTT. Its translation: CASSYDPGPGNTIYF.

This clonotype was seen ten or more times. The chain has TRBV6-5 and TRBJ1-1; the match to TRBD1 covers 7 bases. V was clipped by 6 bases and J by 4 bases; unmatched bases: 5. CDR3 length equals 13 residues. From germline, CDR1 is MNHEY and CDR2 SVGAGI. The CDR3 region has the DNA TGTGCCAGCAGCGGACAGGCCTTCACTGAAGCTTTCTTT. It is translated as CASSGQAFTEAFF.

This clonotype has a count of ten or more. The chain joins TRBV12-3 or TRBV12-4 to TRBJ2-3; TRBD2 agrees at 8 bases. The CDR3 has 12 residues. The trim removed 4 bases at V and 9 bases at J, leaving 3 bases unmatched. The CDR3 sequence is CASSSGLVTQYF. As DNA, the CDR3 is TGTGCCAGCAGTTCGGGACTAGTCACGCAGTATTTT.

The chain joins TRBV7-9 to TRBJ1-1; no definite D call. CDR3 size: 16 residues. Germline-derived CDR1 and CDR2 are SEHNR and FQNEAQ (reference sequence). Trimming stripped 2 bases from V and 11 bases from J, with 24 bases between. The CDR3 reads CASSLNGNGQDLSAFF. In DNA form, the CDR3 reads TGTGCCAGCAGCTTAAACGGGAACGGGCAGGATCTATCGGCTTTCTTT.